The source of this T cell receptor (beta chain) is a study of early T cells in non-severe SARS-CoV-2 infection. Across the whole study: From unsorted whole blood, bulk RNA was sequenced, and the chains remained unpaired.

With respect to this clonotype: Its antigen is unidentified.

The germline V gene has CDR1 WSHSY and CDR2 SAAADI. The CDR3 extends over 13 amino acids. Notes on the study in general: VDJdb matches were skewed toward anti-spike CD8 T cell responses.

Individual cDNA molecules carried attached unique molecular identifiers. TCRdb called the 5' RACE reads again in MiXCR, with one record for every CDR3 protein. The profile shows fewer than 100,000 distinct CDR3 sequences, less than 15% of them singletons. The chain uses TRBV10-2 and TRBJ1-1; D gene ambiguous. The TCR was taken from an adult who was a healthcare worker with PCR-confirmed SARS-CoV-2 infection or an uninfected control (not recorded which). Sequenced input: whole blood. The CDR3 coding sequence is TGCGCTATGTCGGGCCGCCGGAACACTGAAGCTTTCTTT. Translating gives CAMSGRRNTEAFF.